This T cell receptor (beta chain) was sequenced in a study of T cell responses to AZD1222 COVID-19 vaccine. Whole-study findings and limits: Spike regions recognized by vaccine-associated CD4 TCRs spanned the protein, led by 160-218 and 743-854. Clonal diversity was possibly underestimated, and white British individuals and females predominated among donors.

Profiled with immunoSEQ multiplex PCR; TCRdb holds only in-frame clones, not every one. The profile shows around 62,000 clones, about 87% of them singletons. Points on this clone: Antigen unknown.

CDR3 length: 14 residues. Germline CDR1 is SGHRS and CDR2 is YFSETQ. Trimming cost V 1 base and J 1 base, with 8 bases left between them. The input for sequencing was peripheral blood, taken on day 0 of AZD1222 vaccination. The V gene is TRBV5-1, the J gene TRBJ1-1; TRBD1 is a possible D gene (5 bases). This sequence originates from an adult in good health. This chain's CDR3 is CASSLRQGNTEAFF. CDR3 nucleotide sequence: TGCGCCAGCAGCTTGCGCCAGGGGAACACTGAAGCTTTCTTT.